This TCR beta chain emerged from a study of blood T cell repertoires in COVID-19. Clones were read by immunoSEQ multiplex PCR, and TCRdb kept only the in-frame ones, dropping some. The table has about 110,000 clones, about 80% seen once; the top ten hold 4% to 5%. The clonotype comes from a woman in her sixties or seventies with acute or convalescent COVID-19. The sequenced material came from peripheral blood.

CDR3 protein: CASSLKWGREGNEQFF. CDR3 nucleotide sequence: TGTGCCAGCAGCTTGAAATGGGGGCGCGAGGGAAATGAGCAGTTCTTC. This chain links TRBV5-5 with TRBJ2-1; D is possibly TRBD1 (6 bases). V was clipped by 1 base and J by 7 bases, with 18 bases between them. The CDR3 runs 16 residues. The V gene's germline CDR1 is SGHKS and CDR2 YYEKEE (reference sequence).